The 5 T cell receptor beta chains below all came from one sample that was sequenced in a study of Graves' ophthalmopathy and Graves' hyperthyroidism. RNA transcripts yielded amplified TCR beta CDR3 regions. RT-PCR with HTBI primers came first, then second-round multiplex PCR. TCRdb re-called the multiplex PCR reads with MiXCR, one entry per CDR3 protein. The sample yields over a million distinct CDR3 sequences, about 40% seen once. Input material: peripheral blood or thyroid tissue (not recorded which). Receptors originate from an adult man with Graves' hyperthyroidism.

This clonotype was counted between two and nine times. The J gene is TRBJ2-5, the V gene TRBV20-1; TRBD2 matches 9 bases. Trimming at V came to 1 base and at J to 4 bases, leaving 7 bases not matched to a gene. CDR3 length: 15 amino acids. CDR1 is DFQATT and CDR2 is SNEGSKA in the germline V gene (reference sequence). CDR3 region: CSARGLAGPRETQYF. The CDR3 nucleotides are TGCAGTGCTAGAGGGCTAGCGGGACCTCGAGAGACCCAGTACTTC.

This clonotype was counted at least ten times. The chain joins TRBV11-2 to TRBJ2-7, with D unresolved. The ends were cut back, 5 bases at V and 4 bases at J, with 15 bases in the middle. The CDR3 spans 14 residues. Germline assignment: CDR1 SGHAT and CDR2 FQNNGV. In DNA form, the CDR3 reads TGTGCCAGCAGCACAAAGGCTATGGCTTACGAGCAGTACTTC. Translating gives CASSTKAMAYEQYF.

This clonotype was seen repeatedly, ten times or more. The gene calls are TRBV10-3 and TRBJ2-7; 8 nucleotides agree with TRBD1. Germline CDR1 reads ENHRY; CDR2 reads SYGVKD. This CDR3 has 14 amino acids. V lost 10 bases to trimming and J lost 5 bases; unmatched junction nucleotides: 13. CDR3 protein: CASSGQGWGNEQYF. In DNA, the CDR3 is TGTGCCAGCAGCGGACAGGGCTGGGGGAACGAGCAGTACTTC.

Only a few counts were recorded for this clonotype. It may be a read error: a sequence one base away is much more abundant. V gene TRBV7-7 combines with J gene TRBJ2-2; TRBD2 aligns across 8 bases. The germline CDR1 and CDR2 sequences are SSHAT and FNYEAQ (reference sequence). Trimming at V came to 4 bases and at J to 3 bases, leaving 4 bases not matched to a gene. The CDR3 has 15 amino acids. The CDR3 bases are TGTGCCAGCAGCTCGGGACTAGGTGACACCGGGGAGCTGTTTTTT. The encoded protein is CASSSGLGDTGELFF.

Notes on this clonotype: A much larger clone sits a single nucleotide away, making a read error possible. The chain links TRBV10-3 to TRBJ1-2; D perhaps matches TRBD1 (6 bases). The CDR3 has 13 amino acids. Trimming stripped 3 bases from V and 6 bases from J, with 11 bases between. Germline-derived CDR1 and CDR2 are ENHRY and SYGVKD. CDR3 nucleotides: TGTGCCATCAGTGACTCCGGGGGCCATGGCTACACCTTC. Its translation is CAISDSGGHGYTF.